Listed here are 17 T cell receptor beta chains from one sample, sequenced in a study of T cell repertoires in cytomegalovirus infection. One entry per CDR3 protein, called by TCRdb with MiXCR from the reads. The sample lists under 600,000 distinct CDR3 sequences, approximately 17% occurring once. Sequenced: CD8+ T cells from PBMCs. Source of these receptors: a human donor in good health (CMV status not recorded). Some clones in this sample may be carry-over from other donors' samples.

Remarks on this clonotype: Since a much larger clone is just one base distant, this may be a read error. This sequence joins TRBV27 and TRBJ1-1; 9 nucleotides match TRBD1. Trimming cost V 8 bases and J 5 bases; bases outside gene matches: 18. The CDR3 loop spans 17 amino acids. The germline V gene has CDR1 MNHEY and CDR2 SMNVEV (reference sequence). The CDR3 DNA follows: TGTGCCAGCCCTTATGCGGGGGGACAGGGCTCATTAACTGAAGCTTTCTTT. This encodes CASPYAGGQGSLTEAFF.

The rearrangement uses TRBV5-5 and TRBJ2-1, with D unclear. The length of the CDR3 is 11 residues. The germline gives CDR1 SGHKS, CDR2 YYEKEE (reference sequence). V was trimmed by 0 bases and J by 13 bases, leaving 8 bases between them. This CDR3 is CASSLDSQQFF. CDR3 bases: TGTGCCAGCAGCTTGGATAGCCAACAGTTCTTC.

This clonotype has a count of ten or more. This chain links TRBV19 with TRBJ2-4; weak D call: TRBD2 (6 bases). The V end was cut by 3 bases, the J end by 9 bases, with 15 bases between. CDR3 length: 14 residues. Germline V CDR1 and CDR2: LNHDA, SQIVND (reference sequence). The CDR3 DNA reads TGTGCCAGTAGTATCTCAACGGGGGATCGCATTCAGTACTTC. Translating gives CASSISTGDRIQYF.

This sequence joins TRBV7-6 and TRBJ2-3; D not certain. The CDR3 contains 14 residues. Per the germline V gene, CDR1 is SGHVS and CDR2 is FNYEAQ. V lost 1 base, J lost 0 bases, and 5 bases lay in between. CDR3 sequence reads: CASSLDTSTDTQYF. The CDR3 DNA reads TGTGCCAGCAGCTTAGATACCAGCACAGATACGCAGTATTTT.

This clonotype was observed at least ten times. V usage is TRBV19 and J usage is TRBJ2-2; TRBD1 agrees at 9 bases. The V segment lost 3 bases and the J segment 5 bases; nucleotides outside the gene matches: 13. This CDR3 contains 18 residues. Germline V gene data show CDR1 as LNHDA and CDR2 as SQIVND (reference sequence). In DNA, the CDR3 is TGTGCCAGTAGTATGGGGGACAGGGATTGGGGCTTGACCGGGGAGCTGTTTTTT. Translation: CASSMGDRDWGLTGELFF.

This clonotype was detected many times. The genes are TRBV6-5 and TRBJ2-1; D gene unclear. Germline assignment: CDR1 MNHEY and CDR2 SVGAGI. This CDR3 comprises 13 residues. Trimming removed 9 bases from V and 3 bases from J, with 12 bases in between. This CDR3 is CASSSSLYNEQFF. CDR3 in DNA: TGTGCCAGTTCATCAAGCCTCTACAATGAGCAGTTCTTC.

This clonotype appeared many times. V is TRBV28 and J is TRBJ1-2, with a tentative D call TRBD1 (5 bases). This CDR3 has 11 amino acids. Trimming left V 5 bases short and J 7 bases short, with 8 bases between. Per the germline V gene, CDR1 is MDHEN and CDR2 is SYDVKM. The DNA of the CDR3 is TGTGCCAGCAGTCCCCAGGGTGGCTACACCTTC. Translation: CASSPQGGYTF.

This clonotype was observed a few times. The chain joins TRBV7-6 to TRBJ1-3; maybe TRBD1 (5 bases). The CDR3 totals 15 residues. The germline gives CDR1 SGHVS, CDR2 FNYEAQ. V lost 6 bases to trimming and J lost 0 bases, with 12 bases between them. CDR3 coding DNA: TGTGCCAGCAGTCAGGACACCTTCTCTGGAAACACCATATATTTT. Its protein product is CASSQDTFSGNTIYF.

This clonotype showed up many times. The chain couples TRBV7-9 to TRBJ1-1, with unresolved D. V dropped 6 bases and J dropped 4 bases, with 24 bases sitting between them. This CDR3 region has 17 residues. Germline V CDR1 and CDR2: SEHNR, FQNEAQ (reference sequence). CDR3 sequence: CASSEVVRWKVGTEAFF. The CDR3 nucleotides are TGTGCCAGCAGTGAAGTGGTTCGCTGGAAGGTTGGCACTGAAGCTTTCTTT.

This clonotype was observed a handful of times. CDR3 coding DNA: TGTGCCAGCAGCGTAAGGCGGGGAGAGGGGGCAGGGAATGAGCAGTTCTTC. Translated: CASSVRRGEGAGNEQFF. This chain links TRBV9 with TRBJ2-1; maybe TRBD1 (7 bases). CDR3 size: 17 residues. Germline V lookup: CDR1 SGDLS, CDR2 YYNGEE. Deletions cut 1 base from V and 7 bases from J, with 21 bases between.

On this clonotype itself: A much larger clone lies one base from this, so it may be a read error. This rearrangement joins TRBV7-9 to TRBJ2-4, with TRBD1 as a possible D gene (6 bases). V lost 5 bases to trimming and J lost 0 bases, with 11 bases between them. From germline, CDR1 is SEHNR and CDR2 FQNEAQ (reference sequence). This CDR3 region has 15 residues. CDR3 residues: CASSPRQEAKNIQYF. The CDR3 nucleotides are TGTGCCAGCAGCCCCCGACAGGAAGCCAAAAACATTCAGTACTTC.

The chain couples TRBV3-1 to TRBJ2-1; D ambiguous. The CDR3 sequence is 15 residues long. The germline CDR1 and CDR2 sequences are LGHDT and YNNKEL (reference sequence). V gave up 4 bases and J gave up 9 bases, with 19 bases separating them. Here the CDR3 reads CASSPSHITRREQFF. The CDR3 nucleotides are TGTGCCAGCAGCCCGTCTCATATTACCAGGCGTGAGCAGTTCTTC.

The rearrangement uses TRBV6-1 and TRBJ1-1, with a weak D call TRBD1 (5 bases). Between the trimmed V and J ends, which lost 4 bases and 4 bases, there was a span of 13 bases. From germline, CDR1 is MNHNS and CDR2 SASEGT. The CDR3 loop spans 14 amino acids. The CDR3 region has the DNA TGTGCCAGCAGTGGGGGGGGGGAGTTCACTGAAGCTTTCTTT. It translates to CASSGGGEFTEAFF.

The table lists this clonotype with many counts. This rearrangement joins TRBV7-8 to TRBJ1-1; 7 bases map to TRBD1. CDR3 length: 15 residues. Germline values: CDR1 SGHVS, CDR2 FQNEAQ. Trimming cost V 5 bases and J 4 bases; bases outside gene matches: 10. In DNA form, the CDR3 reads TGTGCCAGCAGCCCCGGCCGACAGGGTCCCACTGAAGCTTTCTTT. Amino acid sequence: CASSPGRQGPTEAFF.

This clonotype was seen ten or more times. The chain links TRBV7-9 to TRBJ1-1; D is undetermined. Trimming took off 5 bases at V and 3 bases at J, with 19 bases between the two ends. Germline V gene data show CDR1 as SEHNR and CDR2 as FQNEAQ (reference sequence). CDR3 length equals 16 residues. CDR3 region: CASSAPAGFFDTEAFF. The CDR3 DNA sequence: TGTGCCAGCAGCGCCCCCGCTGGGTTTTTTGACACTGAAGCTTTCTTT.

In its sample, this clonotype was seen many times. The chain employs TRBV7-9 and TRBJ1-5; 8 nucleotides agree with TRBD1. This CDR3 is 13 amino acids long. The trim removed 8 bases at V and 2 bases at J, leaving 2 bases unmatched. In germline, CDR1 is SEHNR, CDR2 FQNEAQ (reference sequence). The CDR3: CASGQGGNQPQHF. CDR3 DNA sequence: TGTGCCAGCGGACAGGGCGGCAATCAGCCCCAGCATTTT.

Ten or more counts support this clonotype. The chain employs TRBV6-1 and TRBJ1-2; D possibly corresponds to TRBD1 (5 bases). Trimming took 7 bases from V and 4 from J, leaving 10 bases between them. The CDR3 is 12 residues long. From germline, CDR1 is MNHNS and CDR2 SASEGT. The CDR3 reads CASTGGTYGYTF. CDR3 DNA sequence: TGTGCCAGCACTGGGGGTACCTATGGCTACACCTTC.